This entry lists 32 T cell receptor beta chains sequenced from one sample in a study of T-cell reconstitution after alpha-beta-depleted transplantation in children. Unique molecular identifiers were built into the TCRbeta library. TCRdb itself ran the PCR reads through MiXCR, one entry per CDR3 protein. The sample yields approximately 6,300 distinct CDR3 sequences, about 14% seen once. The source was PBMCs, mostly from graft donor cells, collected 180 days after TCRalphabeta/CD19-depleted stem cell transplant. Receptors were obtained from a patient aged 2 to 10 who had a stem cell transplant for inherited bone marrow failure, so the T cells may come from the graft donor.

The table lists this clonotype with many counts. This sequence joins TRBV4-1 and TRBJ2-2; perhaps TRBD1 as D (6 bases). This CDR3 comprises 15 residues. V gave up 0 bases and J gave up 6 bases, with 11 bases separating them. Germline-derived CDR1 and CDR2 are MGHRA and YSYEKL. CDR3 DNA: TGCGCCAGCAGCCAAGATCAGGGGCGGGCCGGGGAGCTGTTTTTT. Translating gives CASSQDQGRAGELFF.

This clonotype was counted at least ten times. V is TRBV6-5 and J is TRBJ1-2; D might be TRBD1 (5 bases). Trimming shortened V by 6 bases and J by 3 bases, and 11 bases separated the two germline ends. The length of the CDR3 is 13 residues. CDR1 is MNHEY and CDR2 is SVGAGI in the germline V gene. For the CDR3, the DNA is TGTGCCAGCAGCCGGGGGGGAGACTATGGCTACACCTTC. It is translated as CASSRGGDYGYTF.

The rearrangement joins TRBV4-3 to TRBJ2-1; possibly TRBD1 for D (5 bases). Trimming removed 3 bases from V and 0 bases from J, with 9 bases in between. Germline assignment: CDR1 LGHNA and CDR2 YSLEER. CDR3 size: 15 residues. CDR3 DNA: TGCGCCAGCAGCCATGACAGCATCTCCTACAATGAGCAGTTCTTC. Translating gives CASSHDSISYNEQFF.

This clonotype has at least ten counts. This sequence joins TRBV7-9 and TRBJ2-7; 8 nucleotides line up with TRBD2. CDR1 and CDR2 from the germline V gene are SEHNR and FQNEAQ (reference sequence). V was pared by 2 bases and J by 2 bases, with 2 bases of the junction left unmatched. The CDR3 extends over 14 amino acids. As DNA, the CDR3 is TGTGCCAGCAGCTTAAGCGGGAGAACCTACGAGCAGTACTTC. Its translation: CASSLSGRTYEQYF.

The CDR3 region is CAIRYEGGSSTEAFF. The CDR3 bases are TGTGCCATCAGATACGAAGGGGGCTCTAGCACTGAAGCTTTCTTT. This rearrangement joins TRBV10-3 to TRBJ1-1, with TRBD1 identical over 7 bases. The germline V gene has CDR1 ENHRY and CDR2 SYGVKD. The CDR3 is made up of 15 amino acids. With 6 bases clipped from V and 4 bases from J, the junction kept 11 bases outside the gene matches.

In the case of this clonotype: This may come from a read error, since a much larger clone is one base off. The CDR3 nucleotides are TGTGCCAGCAGCTTATCGGCTAGCGGGAGACATACGCGGTATTTT. Protein sequence: CASSLSASGRHTRYF. The chain links TRBV7-9 to TRBJ2-3; 10 positions agree with TRBD2. CDR3 length: 15 amino acids. Germline V CDR1 and CDR2: SEHNR, FQNEAQ (reference sequence). Using reference TRBV7-9 and TRBJ2-3 for the parts outside the CDR3, the full variable domain is DTGVSQNPRHKITKRGQNVTFRCDPISEHNRLYWYRQTLGQGPEFLTYFQNEAQLEKSRLLSDRFSAERPKGSFSTLEIQRTEQGDSAMYLCASSLSASGRHTRYFGPGTRLTVL.

This clonotype was observed many times. This chain uses TRBV2 with TRBJ2-1; D could derive from TRBD1 or TRBD2 (5 bases each). The CDR3 sequence is 12 residues long. The V end lost 7 bases, the J end lost 15 bases, and 19 bases lay between the germline ends. Germline V CDR1 and CDR2: SNHLY, FYNNEI. CDR3 loop: CASTKPPGRMFF. CDR3 DNA sequence: TGTGCCAGCACCAAACCACCGGGACGAATGTTCTTC. Using reference TRBV2 and TRBJ2-1 for the parts outside the CDR3, the full variable domain is EPEVTQTPSHQVTQMGQEVILRCVPISNHLYFYWYRQILGQKVEFLVSFYNNEISEKSEIFDDQFSVERPDGSNFTLKIRSTKLEDSAMYFCASTKPPGRMFFGPGTRLTVL.

This clonotype was seen many times. This chain joins TRBV7-2 and TRBJ1-2; D remains unclear. Germline V CDR1 and CDR2: SGHTA, FQGNSA. The CDR3 is 12 residues long. The germline V and J ends were trimmed by 1 base and 2 bases, with 2 bases remaining between them. Here the CDR3 DNA reads TGTGCCAGCAGCTTAGACAACTATGGCTACACCTTC. Translated, it gives CASSLDNYGYTF.

This clonotype was observed many times. V is TRBV10-3 and J is TRBJ1-2, with D possibly matching TRBD1 (5 bases). This CDR3 comprises 14 residues. Trimming stripped 8 bases from V and 5 bases from J, with 18 bases between. Per the germline V gene, CDR1 is ENHRY and CDR2 is SYGVKD. CDR3 DNA: TGTGCCATCGGACCTCGGGGCGACTTGTATGGCTACACCTTC. Encoded protein: CAIGPRGDLYGYTF.

This clonotype was detected ten times or more. V is TRBV29-1 and J is TRBJ1-2; D unresolved. Germline CDR1 and CDR2: SQVTM and ANQGSEA. CDR3 length equals 11 residues. V shed 1 base and J shed 4 bases, with 4 bases lying between them. The CDR3 protein is CSVEGGYGYTF. For the CDR3, the DNA is TGCAGCGTTGAAGGGGGCTATGGCTACACCTTC. Filled out from reference TRBV29-1 and TRBJ1-2, the complete variable domain reads SAVISQKPSRDICQRGTSLTIQCQVDSQVTMMFWYRQQPGQSLTLIATANQGSEATYESGFVIDKFPISRPNLTFSTLTVSNMSPEDSSIYLCSVEGGYGYTFGSGTRLTVV.

This clonotype has a count of ten or more. This rearrangement joins TRBV28 to TRBJ2-6, with D possibly TRBD2 on 5 matching bases. The CDR3 covers 16 residues. CDR1 is MDHEN, CDR2 SYDVKM, per germline. Trimming took off 5 bases at V and 3 bases at J, with 14 bases between the two ends. CDR3 DNA sequence: TGTGCCAGCAGTCCCTGGGGAGCGAGTGGGGCCAACGTCCTGACTTTC. As protein: CASSPWGASGANVLTF.

In its sample, this clonotype was seen many times. The V and J genes are TRBV14 and TRBJ2-7; maybe TRBD2 (5 bases). Trimming took 4 bases from V and 1 from J, leaving 11 bases between them. Germline V gene sequence: CDR1 SGHDN, CDR2 FVKESK. This CDR3 is 14 amino acids long. CDR3 sequence (DNA): TGTGCCAGCAGCCCGGGATGGGGATCCTACGAGCAGTACTTC. Residues: CASSPGWGSYEQYF.

This clonotype was detected only once. The CDR3 region has the DNA TGTGCCATGGGCTTGGGGCTAGCGGGAGTGGAGCAGTTCTTC. Residues: CAMGLGLAGVEQFF. The rearrangement links TRBV4-2 to TRBJ2-1; 10 nucleotides agree with TRBD2. Germline values: CDR1 LGHNA, CDR2 YNFKEQ. Germline trimming cut 10 bases from V and 10 bases from J; bases unmatched to any gene: 13. CDR3 length: 14 residues.

The rearrangement uses TRBV19 and TRBJ1-3; D unresolved. This CDR3 has 14 residues. Germline V lookup: CDR1 LNHDA, CDR2 SQIVND (reference sequence). The V end lost 7 bases, the J end lost 1 base, and 11 bases lay between the germline ends. CDR3 coding DNA: TGTGCCAGTACCTCCGGTCGGTCTGGAAACACCATATATTTT. This translates into CASTSGRSGNTIYF.

This clonotype has a count of ten or more. The chain is built from TRBV24-1 and TRBJ2-1; D may match TRBD1 or TRBD2 (5 bases each). The CDR3 is 20 residues long. Germline-derived CDR1 and CDR2 are KGHDR and SFDVKD. Trimming shortened V by 1 base and J by 0 bases, and 21 bases separated the two germline ends. CDR3 in amino acids: CATSDLPPQMGDSSYNEQFF. The DNA of the CDR3 is TGTGCCACCAGTGATTTACCGCCTCAAATGGGGGATAGCTCCTACAATGAGCAGTTCTTC.

This rearrangement joins TRBV3-1 to TRBJ2-5; unclear D gene. The germline V gene encodes CDR1 LGHDT and CDR2 YNNKEL (reference sequence). V was cut by 1 base and J by 6 bases, with 6 bases left in between. This CDR3 contains 12 residues. Here the CDR3 reads CASSQVRKTQYF. The CDR3 coding sequence is TGTGCCAGCAGCCAAGTCCGGAAGACCCAGTACTTC.

At least ten counts were recorded for this clonotype. The chain couples TRBV7-2 to TRBJ2-4; D is perhaps TRBD2 (6 bases). The CDR3 consists of 16 residues. Germline V gene data show CDR1 as SGHTA and CDR2 as FQGNSA. V lost 0 bases and J lost 0, with 9 bases in between. For the CDR3, the DNA is TGTGCCAGCAGCTTAGCCCCGGGACTAGCCAAAAACATTCAGTACTTC. Amino acid sequence: CASSLAPGLAKNIQYF.

This clonotype was picked up many times. The V gene is TRBV10-3, the J gene TRBJ2-7; 7 nucleotides agree with TRBD1. The ends lost 8 bases at V and 4 bases at J; junction bases unmatched: 5. Per the germline V gene, CDR1 is ENHRY and CDR2 is SYGVKD. CDR3 length: 12 amino acids. The CDR3 is CAIGDRYYEQYF. The CDR3 coding sequence is TGTGCCATCGGGGACAGATATTACGAGCAGTACTTC.

In its sample, this clonotype was seen many times. V gene TRBV4-2 combines with J gene TRBJ2-2, with 9 bases matching TRBD2. V was clipped by 1 base and J by 6 bases; unmatched bases: 6. The germline gives CDR1 LGHNA, CDR2 YNFKEQ. There are 16 residues in the CDR3. The CDR3 nucleotides are TGTGCCAGCAGCCAAGTGCAAGCGGGAGGCGCCGGGGAGCTGTTTTTT. Translation: CASSQVQAGGAGELFF.

This clonotype was found many times. V and J are TRBV7-9 and TRBJ2-1, with D possibly being TRBD1 (7 bases). Germline CDR1 SEHNR, CDR2 FQNEAQ (reference sequence). The CDR3 spans 16 residues. V lost 0 bases to trimming and J lost 5 bases, with 14 bases between them. The CDR3 loop is CASSLARPGGHNEQFF. CDR3 sequence (DNA): TGTGCCAGCAGCTTAGCGAGGCCAGGGGGGCACAATGAGCAGTTCTTC.

Ten or more counts support this clonotype. One junction end does not reproduce the germline sequence, and a read error may be involved. The chain couples TRBV7-9 to TRBJ1-3, with D perhaps TRBD1 (6 bases). The CDR3 extends over 11 amino acids. Germline V gene data show CDR1 as SEHNR and CDR2 as FQNEAQ (reference sequence). CDR3 loop: CASSPGHDVDF. In nucleotides, the CDR3 is TGTGCCAGCAGCCCGGGACACGACGTTGATTTT.

This clonotype was seen many times. The CDR3 DNA is TGTGCCAGCAGCTTAGCCGAGGACACTGAAGCTTTCTTT. Protein: CASSLAEDTEAFF. The chain has TRBV7-8 and TRBJ1-1, with D unclear. This CDR3 comprises 13 residues. In germline, CDR1 is SGHVS, CDR2 FQNEAQ. V lost 0 bases and J 3 bases, leaving 5 bases between the germline ends.

Only a few counts were recorded for this clonotype. The chain recombines TRBV6-5 with TRBJ2-1, with 8 bases lining up with TRBD2. The junction had 12 bases not matched to a gene; V was cut back by 8 bases and J by 0 bases. The CDR3 extends over 17 amino acids. Germline-derived CDR1 and CDR2 are MNHEY and SVGAGI. The CDR3 reads CASRSRGGRSSYNEQFF. The CDR3 coding sequence is TGTGCCAGCCGATCCAGGGGCGGGAGGAGCTCCTACAATGAGCAGTTCTTC.

Ten or more counts support this clonotype. V usage is TRBV6-5 and J usage is TRBJ1-1, with 7 bases that match TRBD1. The CDR3 runs 13 residues. Trimming removed 5 bases from V and 4 bases from J; junction bases left unmatched: 4. Germline CDR1 and CDR2: MNHEY and SVGAGI. As DNA, the CDR3 is TGTGCCAGCAGTCCTCCAGGGGGCACTGAAGCTTTCTTT. This encodes CASSPPGGTEAFF.

The chain combines TRBV4-2 with TRBJ1-1; D is ambiguous. From germline, CDR1 is LGHNA and CDR2 YNFKEQ. Trimming took off 4 bases at V and 3 bases at J, with 12 bases between the two ends. The CDR3 runs to 14 residues. The CDR3 nucleotides are TGTGCCAGCAGCCCCGCGCTAGGCCACACTGAAGCTTTCTTT. Translation gives CASSPALGHTEAFF.

The sample holds many counts of this clonotype. In DNA, the CDR3 is TGTGCCAGCAGCTTAGGAGGGCGGGCCCTCTACGAGCAGTACTTC. Its translation is CASSLGGRALYEQYF. This sequence joins TRBV7-9 and TRBJ2-7; D is perhaps TRBD2 (5 bases). Germline V gene lookup returns CDR1 SEHNR and CDR2 FQNEAQ (reference sequence). V shed 1 base and J shed 3 bases, with 13 bases lying between them. The CDR3 covers 15 residues.

In its sample, this clonotype was seen many times. The chain's CDR3 is CASSIVPAGYYGYTF. As DNA, the CDR3 is TGTGCCAGTAGTATAGTCCCGGCAGGGTACTATGGCTACACCTTC. The chain is built from TRBV19 and TRBJ1-2, with D possibly being TRBD1 (5 bases). The CDR3 contains 15 residues. Germline CDR1 LNHDA, CDR2 SQIVND (reference sequence). V dropped 1 base and J dropped 3 bases, with 12 bases sitting between them.

By share, this clonotype counts as medium-sized. The chain combines TRBV4-3 with TRBJ1-2, with 8 positions matching TRBD1. CDR3 length: 16 residues. CDR1 LGHNA and CDR2 YSLEER come from the germline V gene. After removal of 3 bases from V and 3 bases from J, the junction contained 9 bases not matched to a gene. The CDR3 DNA follows: TGCGCCAGCAGCCACGCGGACAGGGTAGGAGACTATGGCTACACCTTC. Amino acid sequence: CASSHADRVGDYGYTF.

This clonotype was counted ten times or more. The CDR3 nucleotides read TGTGCCAGCGTAGCGCACAATGAGCAGTTCTTC. It translates to CASVAHNEQFF. The chain is built from TRBV2 and TRBJ2-1; D is perhaps TRBD2 (5 bases). The germline gives CDR1 SNHLY, CDR2 FYNNEI. The CDR3 has 11 residues. V lost 8 bases to trimming and J lost 5 bases, with 7 bases between them.

In this sample, this clonotype turned up many times. This chain links TRBV12-3 or TRBV12-4 with TRBJ1-1, with a possible D match to TRBD1 (6 bases). The CDR3 spans 14 residues. Trimming removed 3 bases at V and 5 bases at J, with 13 bases between. DNA for the CDR3: TGTGCCAGCAGTTTGGAGGGGGTTTATACTGAAGCTTTCTTT. It is translated as CASSLEGVYTEAFF.

This clonotype was seen ten or more times. The chain carries TRBV6-5 and TRBJ1-2; D might be TRBD1 (5 bases). The CDR3 runs to 13 residues. With 6 bases removed from V and 4 bases from J, the gap between germline ends came to 12 bases. Germline-derived CDR1 and CDR2 are MNHEY and SVGAGI. CDR3 loop: CASSRDLAYGYTF. CDR3 DNA: TGTGCCAGCAGCAGGGATCTCGCCTATGGCTACACCTTC.

This clonotype was found many times. The chain uses TRBV7-3 and TRBJ1-2; D possibly corresponds to TRBD1 (6 bases). The CDR3 has 14 residues. Trimming cost V 6 bases and J 6 bases, with 17 bases left between them. Germline values: CDR1 SGHTA, CDR2 FQGTGA. CDR3: CASRLRGGPDGYTF. In nucleotides, the CDR3 is TGTGCCAGCAGACTAAGGGGGGGGCCTGATGGCTACACCTTC.